A single sample gave rise to the 16 T cell receptor beta chains below, sequenced in a study of T cell responses to AZD1222 COVID-19 vaccine. Sequencing was performed with immunoSEQ multiplex PCR; in TCRdb, only in-frame clones are kept and a portion is missing. The table has 85,000 to 100,000 clones, about nine tenths seen once. The sequencing here drew on peripheral blood, taken on day 0 of AZD1222 vaccination. The receptors come from an adult in good health.

This chain uses TRBV10-3 with TRBJ2-7; D may be TRBD2 (6 bases). Germline V gene lookup returns CDR1 ENHRY and CDR2 SYGVKD. Trimming shortened V by 10 bases and J by 0 bases, and 16 bases separated the two germline ends. CDR3 length: 14 amino acids. The CDR3 reads CATRDSPSSYEQYF. The CDR3 DNA is TGTGCCACCAGGGACTCCCCGAGCTCCTACGAGCAGTACTTC.

The chain combines TRBV28 with TRBJ1-5; maybe TRBD1 (5 bases). V was cut by 8 bases and J by 1 base, with 12 bases left in between. Germline values: CDR1 MDHEN, CDR2 SYDVKM. The CDR3 covers 14 residues. CDR3 coding DNA: TGTGCCAGCCGGCAGGGCGGAAGCAATCAGCCCCAGCATTTT. Translation gives CASRQGGSNQPQHF.

The V and J genes are TRBV9 and TRBJ1-2; D possibly corresponds to TRBD1 (5 bases). Germline V gene sequence: CDR1 SGDLS, CDR2 YYNGEE. CDR3 length: 13 residues. V shed 5 bases and J shed 4 bases, with 12 bases lying between them. The DNA of the CDR3 is TGTGCCAGCAGTCTTACAGGTGCCTATGGCTACACCTTC. It translates to CASSLTGAYGYTF.

V usage is TRBV3-1 (or the pseudogene TRBV3-2) and J usage is TRBJ2-2; the D call may be TRBD1 or TRBD2 (5 bases each). This CDR3 is built from 17 residues. Germline V lookup: CDR1 LGHDT, CDR2 YNNKEL (reference sequence). Trimming took 0 bases from V and 0 from J, leaving 11 bases between them. CDR3 coding DNA: TGTGCCAGCAGCCAAGAGGCACGGGGACCGAACACCGGGGAGCTGTTTTTT. Amino acids: CASSQEARGPNTGELFF.

The chain uses TRBV12-3 or TRBV12-4 and TRBJ1-2; 9 bases fit TRBD1. V was clipped by 5 bases and J by 5 bases; unmatched bases: 3. CDR3 size: 13 residues. The CDR3, as DNA: TGTGCCAGCAGTATGGACAGGGGATATGGCTACACCTTC. It codes for CASSMDRGYGYTF.

The genes are TRBV11-2 and TRBJ1-2; 9 positions agree with TRBD1. J lost 5 bases, V lost 0 bases, and 4 bases had no gene match. The germline V gene encodes CDR1 SGHAT and CDR2 FQNNGV. This CDR3 comprises 15 residues. The CDR3 DNA follows: TGTGCCAGCAGCTTAGATTCACAGGGGGCATATGGCTACACCTTC. This codes for CASSLDSQGAYGYTF. Full variable domain (outside the CDR3, taken from reference TRBV11-2 and TRBJ1-2): EAGVAQSPRYKIIEKRQSVAFWCNPISGHATLYWYQQILGQGPKLLIQFQNNGVVDDSQLPKDRFSAERLKGVDSTLKIQPAKLEDSAVYLCASSLDSQGAYGYTFGSGTRLTVV.

The gene calls are TRBV28 and TRBJ2-5, with D perhaps being TRBD1 or TRBD2 (5 bases each). The V gene's germline CDR1 is MDHEN and CDR2 SYDVKM. The CDR3 totals 14 residues. V was shortened by 7 bases and J by 10 bases, with 22 bases between the two germline ends. The CDR3 bases are TGTGCCAGCACTTCCTTACCGGGACGACCATACCAGTACTTC. Residues: CASTSLPGRPYQYF. The whole variable domain, filled in from reference TRBV28 and TRBJ2-5, reads DVKVTQSSRYLVKRTGEKVFLECVQDMDHENMFWYRQDPGLGLRLIYFSYDVKMKEKGDIPEGYSVSREKKERFSLILESASTNQTSMYLCASTSLPGRPYQYFGPGTRLLVL.

The chain is built from TRBV29-1 and TRBJ2-3, with 7 bases lining up with TRBD2. Germline V gene lookup returns CDR1 SQVTM and CDR2 ANQGSEA. The trim removed 7 bases at V and 1 base at J, leaving 8 bases unmatched. This CDR3 comprises 14 residues. CDR3 amino acids: CSASRGVGTDTQYF. The CDR3 nucleotides read TGCAGCGCCTCCCGGGGGGTGGGCACAGATACGCAGTATTTT.

This clone has just one count. The chain couples TRBV11-1 to TRBJ2-3; 7 bases line up with TRBD2. Trimming cost V 5 bases and J 5 bases; bases outside gene matches: 13. Germline lookup yields CDR1 SGHAT and CDR2 FQDESV (reference sequence). This CDR3 is 16 amino acids long. CDR3 DNA: TGTGCCAGCAGCCCCCCGGGGGGTCTAGCGGTAGATACGCAGTATTTT. Encoded protein: CASSPPGGLAVDTQYF. The full variable domain, in which reference TRBV11-1 and TRBJ2-3 provide the parts outside the CDR3, is EAEVAQSPRYKITEKSQAVAFWCDPISGHATLYWYRQILGQGPELLVQFQDESVVDDSQLPKDRFSAERLKGVDSTLKIQPAELGDSAMYLCASSPPGGLAVDTQYFGPGTRLTVL.

V usage is TRBV7-3 and J usage is TRBJ2-1; D not certain. The CDR3 has 14 amino acids. Germline CDR1 and CDR2: SGHTA and FQGTGA. Trimming took 4 bases from V and 8 from J, leaving 15 bases between them. CDR3 in DNA: TGTGCCAGCAGCTCCAACTTAGCCGCAGATGAGCAGTTCTTC. Protein sequence: CASSSNLAADEQFF.

V is TRBV5-1 and J is TRBJ1-6; TRBD1 matches 7 bases. The V gene end was trimmed by 1 base and the J gene end by 4 bases; junction bases not matched to a gene: 5. Germline CDR1 SGHRS, CDR2 YFSETQ. CDR3 size: 16 residues. DNA for the CDR3: TGCGCCAGCAGCTTGTCGGGGACAGTGTATAATTCACCCCTCCACTTT. Protein product: CASSLSGTVYNSPLHF. The full variable domain, its missing parts supplied by reference TRBV5-1 and TRBJ1-6, is KAGVTQTPRYLIKTRGQQVTLSCSPISGHRSVSWYQQTPGQGLQFLFEYFSETQRNKGNFPGRFSGRQFSNSRSEMNVSTLELGDSALYLCASSLSGTVYNSPLHFGNGTRLTVT.

Written as DNA, the CDR3 is TGTGCCAGCACTAGACAGGGGCAGGGTTCACCCCTCCACTTT. This codes for CASTRQGQGSPLHF. The rearrangement uses TRBV6-5 and TRBJ1-6, with TRBD1 identical over 8 bases. After removal of 7 bases from V and 9 bases from J, the junction contained 8 bases not matched to a gene. The CDR3 runs to 14 residues. Germline CDR1 reads MNHEY; CDR2 reads SVGAGI.

The chain combines TRBV18 with TRBJ2-4; 13 positions agree with TRBD2. V lost 4 bases and J lost 10; bases outside the gene matches: 7. Germline values: CDR1 KGHSH, CDR2 LQKENI. The CDR3 sequence is 15 residues long. In nucleotides, the CDR3 is TGTGCCAGCTCACGAGGACTAGCGGGGGACCTTATTCAGTACTTC. Translated: CASSRGLAGDLIQYF.

The chain joins TRBV2 to TRBJ2-1; weak D call: TRBD1 (5 bases). The CDR3 totals 13 residues. Germline V gene lookup returns CDR1 SNHLY and CDR2 FYNNEI. The V end was cut by 7 bases, the J end by 4 bases, with 11 bases between. In DNA form, the CDR3 reads TGTGCCAGCATCAAAGGGGTATACAATGAGCAGTTCTTC. It translates to CASIKGVYNEQFF.

The chain carries TRBV7-9 and TRBJ1-1; TRBD1 aligns across 8 bases. CDR1 is SEHNR and CDR2 is FQNEAQ in the germline V gene (reference sequence). The CDR3 runs to 15 residues. V lost 6 bases and J lost 5; bases outside the gene matches: 11. The CDR3 nucleotides read TGTGCCAGCAGACCAAGGACAGGGAGCTTAACTGAAGCTTTCTTT. Translated: CASRPRTGSLTEAFF.

This clone came up once. This CDR3 is CAWTGGTESSYNEQFF. CDR3 DNA: TGTGCCTGGACGGGGGGGACGGAGAGCTCCTACAATGAGCAGTTCTTC. The chain joins TRBV30 to TRBJ2-1, with 8 bases lining up with TRBD2. Germline trimming cut 4 bases from V and 0 bases from J; bases unmatched to any gene: 8. This CDR3 is 16 amino acids long. CDR1 is GTSNPN and CDR2 is SVGIG in the germline V gene (reference sequence). The full variable domain, in which reference TRBV30 and TRBJ2-1 provide the parts outside the CDR3, is SQTIHQWPATLVQPVGSPLSLECTVEGTSNPNLYWYRQAAGRGLQLLFYSVGIGQISSEVPQNLSASRPQDRQFILSSKKLLLSDSGFYLCAWTGGTESSYNEQFFGPGTRLTVL.